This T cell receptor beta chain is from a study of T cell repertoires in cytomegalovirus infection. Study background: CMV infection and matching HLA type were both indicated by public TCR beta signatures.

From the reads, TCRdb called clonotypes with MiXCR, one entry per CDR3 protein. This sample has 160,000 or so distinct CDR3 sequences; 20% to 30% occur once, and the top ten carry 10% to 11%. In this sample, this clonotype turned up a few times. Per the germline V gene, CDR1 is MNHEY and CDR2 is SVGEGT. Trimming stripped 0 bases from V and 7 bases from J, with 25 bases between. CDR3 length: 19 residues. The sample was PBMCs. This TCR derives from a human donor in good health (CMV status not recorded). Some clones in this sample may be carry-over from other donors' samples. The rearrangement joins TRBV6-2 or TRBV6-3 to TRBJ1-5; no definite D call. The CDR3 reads CASSYSLTETGGLVQPQHF. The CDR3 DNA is TGTGCCAGCAGTTACTCCCTGACGGAGACGGGAGGGCTTGTCCAGCCCCAGCATTTT.